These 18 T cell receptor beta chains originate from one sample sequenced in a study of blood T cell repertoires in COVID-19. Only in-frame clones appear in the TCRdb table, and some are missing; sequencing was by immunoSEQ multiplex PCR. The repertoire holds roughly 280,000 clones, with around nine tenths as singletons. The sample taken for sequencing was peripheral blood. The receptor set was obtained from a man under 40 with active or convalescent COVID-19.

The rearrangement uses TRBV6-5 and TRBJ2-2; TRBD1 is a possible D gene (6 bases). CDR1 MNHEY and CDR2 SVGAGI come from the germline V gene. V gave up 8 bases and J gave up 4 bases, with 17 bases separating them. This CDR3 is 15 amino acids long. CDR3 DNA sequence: TGTGCCAGCCGGTCGCTTTCACAGGGCACCGGGGAGCTGTTTTTT. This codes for CASRSLSQGTGELFF.

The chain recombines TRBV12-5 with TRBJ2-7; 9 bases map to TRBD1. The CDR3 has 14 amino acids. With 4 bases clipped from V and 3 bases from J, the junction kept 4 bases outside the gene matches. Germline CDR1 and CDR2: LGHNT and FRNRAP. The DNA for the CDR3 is TGTGCTAGTGGTTCCACGACAGGGGGCTACGAGCAGTACTTC. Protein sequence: CASGSTTGGYEQYF.

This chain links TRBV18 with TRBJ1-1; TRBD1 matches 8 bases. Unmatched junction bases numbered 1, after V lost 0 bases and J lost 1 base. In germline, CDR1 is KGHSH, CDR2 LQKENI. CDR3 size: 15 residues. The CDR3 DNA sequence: TGTGCCAGCTCACCACCGGGACAGGCGAACACTGAAGCTTTCTTT. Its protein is CASSPPGQANTEAFF.

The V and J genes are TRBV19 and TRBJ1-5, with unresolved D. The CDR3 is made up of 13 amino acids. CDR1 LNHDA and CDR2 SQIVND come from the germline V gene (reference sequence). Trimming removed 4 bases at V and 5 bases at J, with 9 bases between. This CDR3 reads CASSSRRDQPQHF. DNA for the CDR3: TGTGCCAGTAGTAGTCGGCGGGATCAGCCCCAGCATTTT.

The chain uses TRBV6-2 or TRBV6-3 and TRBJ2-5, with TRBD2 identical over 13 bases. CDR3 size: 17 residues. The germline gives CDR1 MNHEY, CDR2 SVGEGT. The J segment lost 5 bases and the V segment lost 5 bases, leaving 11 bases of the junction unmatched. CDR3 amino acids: CASSLLKLAGGPETQYF. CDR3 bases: TGTGCCAGCAGTCTCCTGAAACTAGCGGGGGGGCCGGAGACCCAGTACTTC.

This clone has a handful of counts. CDR3 protein: CASSIYAGTEAFF. DNA of the CDR3: TGTGCCAGTAGTATCTATGCTGGCACTGAAGCTTTCTTT. The V gene is TRBV19, the J gene TRBJ1-1, with D unclear. V gave up 3 bases and J gave up 4 bases, with 9 bases separating them. CDR1 and CDR2 from the germline V gene are LNHDA and SQIVND (reference sequence). This CDR3 has 13 residues.

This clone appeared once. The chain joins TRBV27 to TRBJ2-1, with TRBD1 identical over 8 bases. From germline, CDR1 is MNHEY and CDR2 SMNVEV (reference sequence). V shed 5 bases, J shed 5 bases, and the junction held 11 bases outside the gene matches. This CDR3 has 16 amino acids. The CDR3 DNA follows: TGTGCCAGCAGTGTGGACAGGGTGGTCCTTAACAATGAGCAGTTCTTC. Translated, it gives CASSVDRVVLNNEQFF.

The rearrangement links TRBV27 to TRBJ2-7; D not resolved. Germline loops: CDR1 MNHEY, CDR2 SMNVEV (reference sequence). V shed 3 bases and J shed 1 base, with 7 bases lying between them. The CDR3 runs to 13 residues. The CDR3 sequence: CASSFTVSYEQYF. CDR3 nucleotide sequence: TGTGCCAGCAGTTTCACGGTATCCTACGAGCAGTACTTC.

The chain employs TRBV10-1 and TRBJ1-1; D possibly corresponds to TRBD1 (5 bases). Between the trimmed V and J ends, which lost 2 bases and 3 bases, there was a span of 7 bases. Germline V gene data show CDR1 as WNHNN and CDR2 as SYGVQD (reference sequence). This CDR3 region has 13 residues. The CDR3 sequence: CASSEGAYTEAFF. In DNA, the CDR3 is TGCGCCAGCAGTGAGGGGGCGTACACTGAAGCTTTCTTT.

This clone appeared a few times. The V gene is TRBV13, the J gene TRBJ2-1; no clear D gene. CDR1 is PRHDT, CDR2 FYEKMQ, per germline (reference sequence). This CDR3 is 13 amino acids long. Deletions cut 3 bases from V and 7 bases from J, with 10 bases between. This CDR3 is CASSLTGGNEQFF. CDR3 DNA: TGTGCCAGCAGCTTGACGGGTGGGAATGAGCAGTTCTTC.

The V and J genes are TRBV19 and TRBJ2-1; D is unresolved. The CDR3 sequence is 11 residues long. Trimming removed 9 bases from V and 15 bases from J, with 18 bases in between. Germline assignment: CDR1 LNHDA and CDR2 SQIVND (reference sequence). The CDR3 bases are TGTGCCAGCGGTGTGGCTTACCGGAGGTTCTTC. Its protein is CASGVAYRRFF.

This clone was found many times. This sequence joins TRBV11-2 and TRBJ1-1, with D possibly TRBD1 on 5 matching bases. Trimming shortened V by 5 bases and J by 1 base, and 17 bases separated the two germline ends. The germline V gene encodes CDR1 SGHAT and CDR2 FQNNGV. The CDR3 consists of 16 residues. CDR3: CASSPTKDITNTEAFF. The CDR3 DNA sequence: TGTGCCAGCAGCCCAACCAAGGACATTACGAACACTGAAGCTTTCTTT.

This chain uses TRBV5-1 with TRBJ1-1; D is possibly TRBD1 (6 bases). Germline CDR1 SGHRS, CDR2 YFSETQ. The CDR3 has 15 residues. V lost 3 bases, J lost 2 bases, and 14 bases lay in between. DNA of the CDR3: TGCGCCAGCAGCTCCAGGACGGGGACAAACACTGAAGCTTTCTTT. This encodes CASSSRTGTNTEAFF. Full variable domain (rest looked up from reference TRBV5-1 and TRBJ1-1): KAGVTQTPRYLIKTRGQQVTLSCSPISGHRSVSWYQQTPGQGLQFLFEYFSETQRNKGNFPGRFSGRQFSNSRSEMNVSTLELGDSALYLCASSSRTGTNTEAFFGQGTRLTVV.

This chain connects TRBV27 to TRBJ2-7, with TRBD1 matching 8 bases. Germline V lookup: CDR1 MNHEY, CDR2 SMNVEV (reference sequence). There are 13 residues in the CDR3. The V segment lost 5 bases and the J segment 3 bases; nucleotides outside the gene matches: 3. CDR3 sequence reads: CASSPGTGYEQYF. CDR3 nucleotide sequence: TGTGCCAGCAGTCCAGGGACAGGCTACGAGCAGTACTTC.

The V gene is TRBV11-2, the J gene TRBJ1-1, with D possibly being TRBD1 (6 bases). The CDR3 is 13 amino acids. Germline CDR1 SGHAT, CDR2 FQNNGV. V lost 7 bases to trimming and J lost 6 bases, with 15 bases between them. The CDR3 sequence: CASTQGGFPEAFF. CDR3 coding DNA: TGTGCCAGCACGCAAGGGGGTTTCCCTGAAGCTTTCTTT.

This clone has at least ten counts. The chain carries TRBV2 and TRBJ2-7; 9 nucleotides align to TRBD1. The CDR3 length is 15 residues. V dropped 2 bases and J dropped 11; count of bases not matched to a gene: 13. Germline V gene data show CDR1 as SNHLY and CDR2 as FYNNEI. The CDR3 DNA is TGTGCCAGCAGTGAACAGGGCGGACAGGGGAAAACCAAGTACTTC. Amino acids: CASSEQGGQGKTKYF. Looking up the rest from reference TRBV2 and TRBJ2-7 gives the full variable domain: EPEVTQTPSHQVTQMGQEVILRCVPISNHLYFYWYRQILGQKVEFLVSFYNNEISEKSEIFDDQFSVERPDGSNFTLKIRSTKLEDSAMYFCASSEQGGQGKTKYFGPGTRLTVT.

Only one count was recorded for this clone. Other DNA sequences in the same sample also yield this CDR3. The CDR3 DNA is TGCGCCAGCAGCTTGAACGGTCAGCCCCAGCATTTT. The encoded protein is CASSLNGQPQHF. The chain couples TRBV5-1 to TRBJ1-5; no clear D. The V gene's germline CDR1 is SGHRS and CDR2 YFSETQ. CDR3 length equals 12 residues. V gave up 1 base and J gave up 6 bases, with 5 bases separating them. Full variable domain (rest looked up from reference TRBV5-1 and TRBJ1-5): KAGVTQTPRYLIKTRGQQVTLSCSPISGHRSVSWYQQTPGQGLQFLFEYFSETQRNKGNFPGRFSGRQFSNSRSEMNVSTLELGDSALYLCASSLNGQPQHFGDGTRLSIL.

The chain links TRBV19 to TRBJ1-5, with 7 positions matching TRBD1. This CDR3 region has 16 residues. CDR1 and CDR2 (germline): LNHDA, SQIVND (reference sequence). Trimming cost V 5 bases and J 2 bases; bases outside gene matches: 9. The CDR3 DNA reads TGTGCCAGTAGTCGTCCAGATGGACAGGGCAATCAGCCCCAGCATTTT. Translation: CASSRPDGQGNQPQHF.